This TCR beta chain is from a study of response to subunit inactivated influenza vaccine. MiXCR was run by TCRdb on the RT-PCR reads, yielding one entry per CDR3 protein. In the table there are 800,000 or so distinct CDR3 sequences, about 20% of which are singletons. Points from the study as a whole: T cells newly recruited by each seasonal influenza vaccination are few, the authors suggested.

In regard to this clonotype: The antigen is undetermined.

This CDR3 region has 16 residues. Unmatched junction bases numbered 3, after V lost 3 bases and J lost 1 base. Germline CDR1 and CDR2: LNHDA and SQIVND (reference sequence). The sample consisted of PBMCs from blood, taken roughly 5 days after vaccination. The V and J genes are TRBV19 and TRBJ2-1, with TRBD2 matching over 10 bases. The clonotype originates from a man in his fifties or sixties who received an inactivated influenza vaccine. The CDR3 is CASSMPSGGSYNEQFF. The CDR3 DNA sequence: TGTGCCAGTAGTATGCCTAGCGGGGGTTCCTACAATGAGCAGTTCTTC.